The sample holds a few counts of the clone carrying this T cell receptor beta chain. What it recognizes is unknown. The data derive from a study of cytomegalovirus exposure and HLA in healthy donors. Overall study findings and caveats: TCR beta sequences reportedly predicted most subjects' HLA-A and HLA-B alleles accurately.

Germline CDR1 is SNHLY and CDR2 is FYNNEI. There are 12 residues in the CDR3. Trimming left V 5 bases short and J 6 bases short, with 10 bases between. Amplification used 60 Vbeta primers and 13 Jbeta primers. Clones were sequenced by immunoSEQ multiplex PCR, and TCRdb holds only the in-frame ones, with some missing. The table lists 130,000 to 150,000 clones, 80% to 90% of them singletons. The TCR originated in a woman in her thirties or forties in good health and CMV-seropositive. This chain uses TRBV2 with TRBJ1-1; D is perhaps TRBD1 (6 bases). Sequencing was done on a sample of PBMCs. CDR3 amino acids: CASSYRVSEAFF. CDR3 bases: TGTGCCAGCAGTTACAGGGTTTCTGAAGCTTTCTTT.